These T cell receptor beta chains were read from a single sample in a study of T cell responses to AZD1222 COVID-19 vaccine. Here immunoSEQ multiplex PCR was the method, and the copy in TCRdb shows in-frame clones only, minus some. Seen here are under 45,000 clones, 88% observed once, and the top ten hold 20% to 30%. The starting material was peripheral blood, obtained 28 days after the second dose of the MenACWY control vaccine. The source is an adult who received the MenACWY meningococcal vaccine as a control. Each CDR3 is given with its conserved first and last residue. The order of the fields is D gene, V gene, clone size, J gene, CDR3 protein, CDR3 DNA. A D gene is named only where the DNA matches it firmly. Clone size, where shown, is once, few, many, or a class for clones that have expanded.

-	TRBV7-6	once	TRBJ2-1	CASSSLALSSYNEQFF	TGTGCCAGCAGCTCTCTAGCGTTGAGCTCCTACAATGAGCAGTTCTTC
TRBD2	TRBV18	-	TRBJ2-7	CASSPNLAGDEQYF	TGTGCCAGCTCACCAAATCTAGCGGGAGACGAGCAGTACTTC
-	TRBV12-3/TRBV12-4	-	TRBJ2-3	CASIVTSTDTQYF	TGTGCCAGCATCGTGACCAGCACAGATACGCAGTATTTT
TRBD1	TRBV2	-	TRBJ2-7	CASSDWDRYEQYF	TGTGCCAGCAGTGATTGGGACAGATACGAGCAGTACTTC
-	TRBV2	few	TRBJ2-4	CASSEWVSIVYF	TGTGCCAGCAGTGAGTGGGTCTCCATTGTCTACTTC
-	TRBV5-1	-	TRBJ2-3	CASSLGGTSTDTQYF	TGCGCCAGCAGCTTGGGTGGCACAAGCACAGATACGCAGTATTTT
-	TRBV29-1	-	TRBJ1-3	CSVVLIHYDSTLSTLRNTIYF	TGCAGCGTTGTACTAATTCATTACGACAGTACACTATCCACCCTTCGAAACACCATATATTTT
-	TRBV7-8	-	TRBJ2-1	CASSLVATPSYNEQFF	TGTGCCAGCAGCTTAGTGGCTACCCCCTCCTACAATGAGCAGTTCTTC
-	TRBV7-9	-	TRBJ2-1	CALTEGGTPLGNEQFF	TGTGCTCTCACCGAGGGCGGGACACCCCTAGGCAATGAGCAGTTCTTC
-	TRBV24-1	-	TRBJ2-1	CATSGGRVGNEQFF	TGTGCCACCAGTGGCGGCAGGGTCGGCAATGAGCAGTTCTTC
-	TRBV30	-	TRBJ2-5	CAWSVGLLGETQYF	TGTGCCTGGAGTGTTGGGCTCTTGGGAGAGACCCAGTACTTC
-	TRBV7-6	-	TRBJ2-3	CASSPGQTLRTDTQYF	TGTGCCAGCAGCCCCGGGCAGACTCTTCGCACAGATACGCAGTATTTT
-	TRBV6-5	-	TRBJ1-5	CASSPRAINQPQHF	TGTGCCAGCAGCCCGAGGGCTATCAATCAGCCCCAGCATTTT
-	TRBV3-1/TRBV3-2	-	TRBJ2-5	CASSQTEETQYF	TGTGCCAGCAGCCAGACAGAGGAGACCCAGTACTTC
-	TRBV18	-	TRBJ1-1	CASSPATGAGTEAFF	TGTGCCAGCTCCCCAGCGACGGGGGCGGGAACTGAAGCTTTCTTT
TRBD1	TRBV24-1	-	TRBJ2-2	CATSDSGTGNSGELFF	TGTGCCACCAGTGATTCCGGGACAGGTAACTCCGGGGAGCTGTTTTTT
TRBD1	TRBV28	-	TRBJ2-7	CASSSPDRAEGYF	TGTGCCAGCAGTTCCCCCGACAGGGCCGAGGGGTACTTC
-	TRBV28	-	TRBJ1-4	CASSLSVRGEKLFF	TGTGCCAGCAGTTTATCTGTCAGGGGTGAAAAACTGTTTTTT
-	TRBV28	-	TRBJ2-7	CASSFVGPRAYEQYF	TGTGCCAGCAGTTTCGTCGGGCCGAGGGCCTACGAGCAGTACTTC
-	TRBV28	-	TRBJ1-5	CASSSQGVSNQPQHF	TGTGCCAGCAGTTCACAGGGAGTTAGCAATCAGCCCCAGCATTTT
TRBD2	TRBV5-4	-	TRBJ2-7	CASSLDGGGLGKQYF	TGTGCCAGCAGCCTAGATGGCGGGGGGCTAGGAAAGCAGTACTTC
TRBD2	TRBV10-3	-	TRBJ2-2	CAISERASGRARNTGELFF	TGTGCCATCAGTGAAAGGGCTAGCGGGAGGGCCAGGAACACCGGGGAGCTGTTTTTT
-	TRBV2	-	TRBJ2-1	CASKWTSQRAYNEQFF	TGTGCCAGCAAATGGACTTCGCAAAGGGCCTACAATGAGCAGTTCTTC
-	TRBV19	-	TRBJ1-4	CASSTGRPEKLFF	TGTGCCAGTAGTACGGGACGACCTGAAAAACTGTTTTTT